The 18 T cell receptor beta chains given below trace back to one sample, sequenced in a study of cytomegalovirus exposure and HLA in healthy donors (dated by TCRdb to about 2017). To prepare the library, the immunoSEQ multiplex PCR assay was applied. For the multiplex PCR, a mixture combining 60 forward primers for TCR Vbeta segments and 13 reverse primers for TCR Jbeta segments was used. Held by TCRdb, this immuneACCESS table contains in-frame sequences only and omits some clones. Under half of the omission traces to an unresolved V gene where checked; the cause of the rest is unknown. For this sample there are about 190,000 clones; 81% appear just once. The ten largest clones add up to 2.1% of the sample. What was sequenced was PBMCs. These receptor sequences come from a young woman in good health and CMV-seropositive.

V usage is TRBV9 and J usage is TRBJ2-6; D perhaps matches TRBD1 (5 bases). The CDR3 spans 16 residues. CDR1 and CDR2 from the germline V gene are SGDLS and YYNGEE. The ends were cut back, 2 bases at V and 0 bases at J, with 9 bases in the middle. This chain's CDR3 is CASSVRVSSGANVLTF. The CDR3 nucleotides read TGTGCCAGCAGCGTCAGGGTTTCCTCTGGGGCCAACGTCCTGACTTTC.

The rearrangement uses TRBV18 and TRBJ1-2; D call uncertain. With 3 bases removed from V and 10 bases from J, the gap between germline ends came to 15 bases. There are 13 residues in the CDR3. Germline-derived CDR1 and CDR2 are KGHSH and LQKENI. The DNA of the CDR3 is TGTGCCAGCTCACCTTCCCCGGTACCGTCCTACACCTTC. It encodes CASSPSPVPSYTF. Full variable domain (outside the CDR3, taken from reference TRBV18 and TRBJ1-2): NAGVMQNPRHLVRRRGQEARLRCSPMKGHSHVYWYRQLPEEGLKFMVYLQKENIIDESGMPKERFSAEFPKEGPSILRIQQVVRGDSAAYFCASSPSPVPSYTFGSGTRLTVV.

The table lists this clone with a count of one. This chain joins TRBV7-2 and TRBJ2-6, with D unclear. The CDR3 sequence is 15 residues long. Per the germline V gene, CDR1 is SGHTA and CDR2 is FQGNSA. V was clipped by 1 base and J by 2 bases, with 6 bases between them. CDR3 amino acids: CASSLGLPGANVLTF. CDR3 nucleotides: TGTGCCAGCAGCTTAGGGCTCCCTGGGGCCAACGTCCTGACTTTC.

The J gene is TRBJ2-2, the V gene TRBV14, with 11 positions matching TRBD2. There are 17 residues in the CDR3. Trimming took 0 bases from V and 6 from J; bases not matched to a gene: 6. Germline values: CDR1 SGHDN, CDR2 FVKESK. The CDR3 DNA reads as TGTGCCAGCAGCCAAGATAAACTAGCGGGGGCTTCCGGGGAGCTGTTTTTT. Protein product: CASSQDKLAGASGELFF. Combining the CDR3 with reference TRBV14 and TRBJ2-2 gives the whole variable domain EAGVTQFPSHSVIEKGQTVTLRCDPISGHDNLYWYRRVMGKEIKFLLHFVKESKQDESGMPNNRFLAERTGGTYSTLKVQPAELEDSGVYFCASSQDKLAGASGELFFGEGSRLTVL.

The chain joins TRBV4-1 to TRBJ1-1, with a tentative D call TRBD1 (6 bases). Trimming removed 3 bases at V and 1 base at J, with 12 bases between. This CDR3 is built from 15 residues. The V gene's germline CDR1 is MGHRA and CDR2 YSYEKL. The CDR3 loop reads CASSQADSANTEAFF. The CDR3, as DNA: TGCGCCAGCAGCCAGGCGGACAGTGCGAACACTGAAGCTTTCTTT.

The chain joins TRBV19 to TRBJ2-5; TRBD2 matches at 7 bases. The CDR3 loop spans 17 amino acids. V was clipped by 9 bases and J by 5 bases; unmatched bases: 21. Germline V gene sequence: CDR1 LNHDA, CDR2 SQIVND (reference sequence). In DNA, the CDR3 is TGTGCCAGCACCCGAAGAGGTAGCGGGCGGCCCCTGGAGACCCAGTACTTC. This gives the protein CASTRRGSGRPLETQYF. The full variable domain, completed using reference TRBV19 and TRBJ2-5, is DGGITQSPKYLFRKEGQNVTLSCEQNLNHDAMYWYRQDPGQGLRLIYYSQIVNDFQKGDIAEGYSVSREKKESFPLTVTSAQKNPTAFYLCASTRRGSGRPLETQYFGPGTRLLVL.

This chain uses TRBV5-1 with TRBJ2-3; 8 nucleotides align to TRBD2. In germline, CDR1 is SGHRS, CDR2 YFSETQ. The CDR3 length is 15 residues. The V gene end was trimmed by 3 bases and the J gene end by 2 bases; junction bases not matched to a gene: 5. For the CDR3, the DNA is TGCGCCAGCAGCTCCAGCGGGGGCCTCACAGATACGCAGTATTTT. It is translated as CASSSSGGLTDTQYF.

The chain combines TRBV15 with TRBJ2-3; 8 bases agree with TRBD2. The junction had 11 bases not matched to a gene; V was cut back by 3 bases and J by 6 bases. This CDR3 has 16 amino acids. CDR1 and CDR2 (germline): LNHNV, YYDKDF (reference sequence). CDR3: CATSRGPAGGADTQYF. CDR3 DNA sequence: TGTGCCACCAGCAGGGGCCCGGCGGGGGGCGCGGATACGCAGTATTTT.

This chain joins TRBV11-2 and TRBJ2-7, with D maybe TRBD2 (5 bases). With 4 bases removed from V and 1 base from J, the gap between germline ends came to 14 bases. Germline V gives CDR1 SGHAT, CDR2 FQNNGV. The CDR3 extends over 15 amino acids. The CDR3 DNA sequence: TGTGCCAGCAGCTCCTTAGGCTCGGGGTCCTACGAGCAGTACGTC. This translates into CASSSLGSGSYEQYV.

The chain uses TRBV7-2 and TRBJ2-7, with 10 bases identical to TRBD2. CDR1 and CDR2 (germline): SGHTA, FQGNSA. The V gene end was trimmed by 5 bases and the J gene end by 6 bases; junction bases not matched to a gene: 7. This CDR3 contains 14 residues. CDR3 sequence reads: CASSDYSGGFEQYF. Here the CDR3 DNA reads TGTGCCAGCAGCGACTATAGCGGGGGGTTCGAGCAGTACTTC. Drawing the rest from reference TRBV7-2 and TRBJ2-7, the complete variable domain is GAGVSQSPSNKVTEKGKDVELRCDPISGHTALYWYRQSLGQGLEFLIYFQGNSAPDKSGLPSDRFSAERTGGSVSTLTIQRTQQEDSAVYLCASSDYSGGFEQYFGPGTRLTVT.

This sequence joins TRBV7-2 and TRBJ1-4, with 9 bases aligning to TRBD1. The length of the CDR3 is 16 residues. Trimming cost V 1 base and J 9 bases; bases outside gene matches: 9. Germline V lookup: CDR1 SGHTA, CDR2 FQGNSA. The CDR3 reads CASSLGVTDRGKKLFF. The CDR3 DNA reads as TGTGCCAGCAGCTTAGGGGTTACGGACAGGGGAAAAAAACTGTTTTTT.

The chain has TRBV7-2 and TRBJ2-1; TRBD2 agrees at 13 bases. Germline V gene sequence: CDR1 SGHTA, CDR2 FQGNSA. Germline trimming cut 2 bases from V and 0 bases from J; bases unmatched to any gene: 1. The CDR3 extends over 17 amino acids. The CDR3 DNA is TGTGCCAGCAGCTTAACTAGCGGGGGGGACTCCTACAATGAGCAGTTCTTC. Protein sequence: CASSLTSGGDSYNEQFF. The full variable domain, rest sourced from reference TRBV7-2 and TRBJ2-1, is GAGVSQSPSNKVTEKGKDVELRCDPISGHTALYWYRQSLGQGLEFLIYFQGNSAPDKSGLPSDRFSAERTGGSVSTLTIQRTQQEDSAVYLCASSLTSGGDSYNEQFFGPGTRLTVL.

The chain combines TRBV27 with TRBJ2-1, with 8 bases that match TRBD1. The germline CDR1 and CDR2 sequences are MNHEY and SMNVEV (reference sequence). The V segment lost 2 bases and the J segment 4 bases; nucleotides outside the gene matches: 10. The CDR3 loop spans 17 amino acids. The CDR3 nucleotides are TGTGCCAGCAGTTTAAGTCGGCAGGGGGCTACATACAATGAGCAGTTCTTC. Translating gives CASSLSRQGATYNEQFF.

V and J are TRBV9 and TRBJ2-7, with 8 bases aligning to TRBD1. V gave up 1 base and J gave up 0 bases; unmatched junction bases: 0. In germline, CDR1 is SGDLS, CDR2 YYNGEE. This CDR3 region has 14 residues. CDR3 loop: CASSVTGGSYEQYF. CDR3 in DNA: TGTGCCAGCAGCGTAACAGGGGGCTCCTACGAGCAGTACTTC.

The chain combines TRBV5-1 with TRBJ1-2; 9 positions agree with TRBD1. V trimming: 4 bases; J trimming: 4 bases; junction bases outside the gene matches: 5. The CDR3 is made up of 14 amino acids. Germline CDR1 is SGHRS and CDR2 is YFSETQ. The CDR3 bases are TGCGCCAGCAGCCAACAGGGGGCTGGCTATGGCTACACCTTC. This codes for CASSQQGAGYGYTF. The whole variable domain, remainder taken from reference TRBV5-1 and TRBJ1-2, is KAGVTQTPRYLIKTRGQQVTLSCSPISGHRSVSWYQQTPGQGLQFLFEYFSETQRNKGNFPGRFSGRQFSNSRSEMNVSTLELGDSALYLCASSQQGAGYGYTFGSGTRLTVV.

The rearrangement links TRBV6-5 to TRBJ2-3; weak D call: TRBD1 (6 bases). V lost 5 bases, J lost 4 bases, and 16 bases lay in between. The CDR3 covers 15 residues. Germline V gives CDR1 MNHEY, CDR2 SVGAGI. The CDR3 bases are TGTGCCAGCAGTCTACAGGGTAGGCAGGCAGATACGCAGTATTTT. Translation gives CASSLQGRQADTQYF.

This chain joins TRBV7-9 and TRBJ2-1, with D perhaps TRBD2 (5 bases). Trimming shortened V by 2 bases and J by 15 bases, and 11 bases separated the two germline ends. Germline values: CDR1 SEHNR, CDR2 FQNEAQ (reference sequence). This CDR3 is 11 amino acids long. CDR3 DNA: TGTGCCAGCAGCTTAACTAGTAGGGCGTTCTTC. Translating it yields CASSLTSRAFF.

The CDR3 is CASSGQGYNQPQHF. In DNA, the CDR3 is TGTGCCAGCAGTGGACAGGGCTACAATCAGCCCCAGCATTTT. The rearrangement links TRBV6-1 to TRBJ1-5; 7 positions agree with TRBD1. This CDR3 spans 14 amino acids. CDR1 is MNHNS, CDR2 SASEGT, per germline. Unmatched junction bases numbered 3, after V lost 4 bases and J lost 3 bases.